The clone carrying this T cell receptor (beta chain) was seen just once. The data derive from a study of blood T cell repertoires in COVID-19. Whole-study context: Sites in the United States, Italy and Spain provided acute and convalescent COVID-19 samples.

With 4 bases removed from V and 3 bases from J, the gap between germline ends came to 10 bases. The CDR3 runs 13 residues. Germline V lookup: CDR1 MGHDK, CDR2 SYGVNS. The protocol was immunoSEQ multiplex PCR, while the TCRdb copy is restricted to in-frame clones and leaves out a portion. The sample lists over 200,000 clones, 90% occurring once. The clonotype was recovered from a man younger than 45 who had been exposed to COVID-19. The chain recombines TRBV25-1 with TRBJ2-7; tentative D call: TRBD1 (5 bases). The sequenced sample consisted of PBMCs or T cells enriched from blood (not recorded which). The CDR3 sequence is CASSGTSFYEQYF. The CDR3 DNA reads TGTGCCAGCAGTGGGACATCCTTCTACGAGCAGTACTTC.